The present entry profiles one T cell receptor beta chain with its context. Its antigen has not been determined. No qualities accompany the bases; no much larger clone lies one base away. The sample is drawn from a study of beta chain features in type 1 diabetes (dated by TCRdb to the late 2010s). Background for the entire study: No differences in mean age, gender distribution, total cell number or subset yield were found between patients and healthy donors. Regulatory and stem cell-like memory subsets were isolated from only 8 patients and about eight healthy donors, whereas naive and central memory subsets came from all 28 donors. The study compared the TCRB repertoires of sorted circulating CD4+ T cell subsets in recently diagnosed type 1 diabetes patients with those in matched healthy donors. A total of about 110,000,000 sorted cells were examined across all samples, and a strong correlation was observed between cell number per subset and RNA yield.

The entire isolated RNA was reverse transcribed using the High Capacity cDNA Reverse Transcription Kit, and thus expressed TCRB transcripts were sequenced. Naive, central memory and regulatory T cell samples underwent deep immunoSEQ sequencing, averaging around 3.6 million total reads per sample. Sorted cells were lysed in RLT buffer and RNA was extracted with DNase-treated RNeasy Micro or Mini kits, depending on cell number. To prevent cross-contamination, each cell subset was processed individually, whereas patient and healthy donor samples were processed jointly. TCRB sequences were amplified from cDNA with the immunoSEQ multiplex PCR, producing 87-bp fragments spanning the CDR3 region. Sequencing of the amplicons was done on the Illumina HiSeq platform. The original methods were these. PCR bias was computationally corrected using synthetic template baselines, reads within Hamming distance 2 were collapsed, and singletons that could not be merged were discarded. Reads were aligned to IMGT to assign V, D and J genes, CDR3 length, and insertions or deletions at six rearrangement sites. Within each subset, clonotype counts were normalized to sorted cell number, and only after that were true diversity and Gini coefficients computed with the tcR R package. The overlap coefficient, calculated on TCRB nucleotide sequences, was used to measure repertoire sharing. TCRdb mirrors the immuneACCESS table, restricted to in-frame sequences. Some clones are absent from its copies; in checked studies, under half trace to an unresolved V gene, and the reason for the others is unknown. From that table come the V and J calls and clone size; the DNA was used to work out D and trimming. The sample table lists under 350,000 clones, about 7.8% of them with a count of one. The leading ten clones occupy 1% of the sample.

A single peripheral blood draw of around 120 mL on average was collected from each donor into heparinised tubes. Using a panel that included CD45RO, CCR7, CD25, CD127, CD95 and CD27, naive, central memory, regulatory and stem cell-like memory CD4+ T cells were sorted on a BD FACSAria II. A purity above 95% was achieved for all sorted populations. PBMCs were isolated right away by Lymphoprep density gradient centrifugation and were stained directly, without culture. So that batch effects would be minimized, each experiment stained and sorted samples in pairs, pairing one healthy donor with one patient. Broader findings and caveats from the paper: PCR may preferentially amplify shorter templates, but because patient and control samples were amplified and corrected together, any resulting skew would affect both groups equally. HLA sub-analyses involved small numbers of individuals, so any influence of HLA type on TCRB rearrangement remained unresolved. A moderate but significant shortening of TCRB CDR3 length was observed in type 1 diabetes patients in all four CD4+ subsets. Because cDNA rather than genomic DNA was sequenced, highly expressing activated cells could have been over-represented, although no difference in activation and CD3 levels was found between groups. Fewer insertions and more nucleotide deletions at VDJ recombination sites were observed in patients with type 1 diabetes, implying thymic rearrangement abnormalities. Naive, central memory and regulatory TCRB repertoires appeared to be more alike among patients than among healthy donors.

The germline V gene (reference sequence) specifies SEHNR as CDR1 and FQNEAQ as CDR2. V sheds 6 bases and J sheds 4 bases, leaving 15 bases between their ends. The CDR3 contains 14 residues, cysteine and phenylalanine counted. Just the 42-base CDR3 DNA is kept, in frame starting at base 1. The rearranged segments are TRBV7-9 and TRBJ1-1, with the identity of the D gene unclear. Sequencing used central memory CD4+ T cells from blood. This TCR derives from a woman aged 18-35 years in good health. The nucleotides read TGTGCCAGCAGACCCGCCCGAGTCGGCACTGAAGCTTTCTTT. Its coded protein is CASRPARVGTEAFF.